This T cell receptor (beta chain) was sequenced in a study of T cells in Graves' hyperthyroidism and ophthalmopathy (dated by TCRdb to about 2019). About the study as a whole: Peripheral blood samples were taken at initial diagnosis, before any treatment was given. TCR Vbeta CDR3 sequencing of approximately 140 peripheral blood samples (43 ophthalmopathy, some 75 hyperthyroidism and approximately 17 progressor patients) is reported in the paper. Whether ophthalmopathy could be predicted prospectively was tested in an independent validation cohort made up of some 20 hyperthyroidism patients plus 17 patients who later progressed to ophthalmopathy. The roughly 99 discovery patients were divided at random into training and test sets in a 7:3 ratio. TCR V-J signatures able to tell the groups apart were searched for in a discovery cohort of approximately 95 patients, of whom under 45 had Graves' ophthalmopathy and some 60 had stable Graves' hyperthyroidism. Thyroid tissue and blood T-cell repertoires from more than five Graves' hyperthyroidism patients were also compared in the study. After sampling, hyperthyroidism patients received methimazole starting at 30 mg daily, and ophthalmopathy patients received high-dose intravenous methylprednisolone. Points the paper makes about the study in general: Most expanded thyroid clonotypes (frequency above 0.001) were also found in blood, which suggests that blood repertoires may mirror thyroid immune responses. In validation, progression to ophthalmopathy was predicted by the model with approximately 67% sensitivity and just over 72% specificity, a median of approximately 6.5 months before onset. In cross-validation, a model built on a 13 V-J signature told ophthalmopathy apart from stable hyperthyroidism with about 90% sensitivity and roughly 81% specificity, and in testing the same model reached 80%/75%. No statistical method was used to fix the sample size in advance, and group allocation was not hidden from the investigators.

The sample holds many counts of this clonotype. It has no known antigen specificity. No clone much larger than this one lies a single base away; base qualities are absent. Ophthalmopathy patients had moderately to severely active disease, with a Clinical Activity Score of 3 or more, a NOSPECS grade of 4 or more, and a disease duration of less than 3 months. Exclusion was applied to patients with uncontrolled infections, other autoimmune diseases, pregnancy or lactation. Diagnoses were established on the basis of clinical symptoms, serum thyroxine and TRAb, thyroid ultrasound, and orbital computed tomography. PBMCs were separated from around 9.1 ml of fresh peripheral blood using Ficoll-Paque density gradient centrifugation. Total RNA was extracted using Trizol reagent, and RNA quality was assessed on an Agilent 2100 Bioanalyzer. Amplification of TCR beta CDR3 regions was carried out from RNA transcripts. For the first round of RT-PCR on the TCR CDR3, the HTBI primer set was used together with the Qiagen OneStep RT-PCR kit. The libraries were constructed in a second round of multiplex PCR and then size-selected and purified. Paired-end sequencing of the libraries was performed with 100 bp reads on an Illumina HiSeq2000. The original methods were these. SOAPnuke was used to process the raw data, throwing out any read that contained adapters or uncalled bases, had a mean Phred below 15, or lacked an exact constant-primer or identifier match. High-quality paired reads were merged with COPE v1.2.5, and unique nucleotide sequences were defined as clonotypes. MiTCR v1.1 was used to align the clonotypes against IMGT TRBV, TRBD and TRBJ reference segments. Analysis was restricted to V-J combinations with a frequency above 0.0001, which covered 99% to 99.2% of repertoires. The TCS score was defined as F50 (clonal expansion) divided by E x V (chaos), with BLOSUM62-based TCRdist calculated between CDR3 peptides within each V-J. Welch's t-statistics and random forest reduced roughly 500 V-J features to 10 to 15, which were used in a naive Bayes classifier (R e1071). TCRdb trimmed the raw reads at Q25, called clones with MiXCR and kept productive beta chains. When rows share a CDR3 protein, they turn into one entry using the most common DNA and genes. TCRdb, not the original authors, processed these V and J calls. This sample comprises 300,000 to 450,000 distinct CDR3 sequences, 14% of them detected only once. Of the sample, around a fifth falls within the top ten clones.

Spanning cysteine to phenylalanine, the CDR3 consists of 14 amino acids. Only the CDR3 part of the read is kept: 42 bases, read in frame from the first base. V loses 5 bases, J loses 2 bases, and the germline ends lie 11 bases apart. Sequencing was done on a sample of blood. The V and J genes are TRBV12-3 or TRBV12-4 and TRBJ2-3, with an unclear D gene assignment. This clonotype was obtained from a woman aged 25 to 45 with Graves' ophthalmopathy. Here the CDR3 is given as CASSPGRITDTQYF. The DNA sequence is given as TGTGCCAGCAGTCCCGGACGTATCACAGATACGCAGTATTTT.